The 26 T cell receptor beta chains below all came from one sample that was sequenced in a study of CD8+CD57+ T cells in acquired aplastic anemia. Genomic DNA provided the template from which TCR beta VDJ and CDR3 profiles were obtained. TCRdb passed the reads through MiXCR, listing each CDR3 protein once. The repertoire holds some 45,000 distinct CDR3 sequences, with roughly 65% as singletons. Sequencing used sorted CD4+, CD8+, or CD8+CD57+ T cells (not recorded which) from PBMCs. The receptors here all came from a human donor in good health, serving as a control.

This clonotype was detected ten times or more. This chain uses TRBV20-1 with TRBJ1-1; a weak D match, TRBD1 (5 bases). This CDR3 has 16 amino acids. Trimming took off 0 bases at V and 1 base at J, with 15 bases between the two ends. The V gene's germline CDR1 is DFQATT and CDR2 SNEGSKA (reference sequence). The CDR3 is CSARDQGTPENTEAFF. The CDR3 nucleotides read TGCAGTGCTAGAGATCAAGGGACCCCAGAGAACACTGAAGCTTTCTTT.

In its sample, this clonotype ranks as medium-sized. One junction end does not reproduce the germline sequence, and a read error may be involved. V is TRBV20-1 and J is TRBJ1-6, with D unresolved. The CDR3 consists of 17 residues. CDR1 and CDR2 (germline): DFQATT, SNEGSKA (reference sequence). CDR3 protein: CSARDGQSSSYNSPLHF. In nucleotides, the CDR3 is TGCAGTGCTAGAGATGGCCAGTCAAGCTCCTATAATTCACCTCTCCACTTT.

This sequence joins TRBV11-2 and TRBJ1-5; a possible D gene is TRBD1 (6 bases). This CDR3 region has 16 residues. Germline V gives CDR1 SGHAT, CDR2 FQNNGV. V lost 7 bases and J 1 base, leaving 17 bases between the germline ends. The CDR3 DNA reads as TGTGCCAGCAAAAGGAGGGGGGTTAAGAGCAATCAGCCCCAGCATTTT. Translating it yields CASKRRGVKSNQPQHF.

The gene calls are TRBV2 and TRBJ2-3; D remains ambiguous. CDR1 is SNHLY, CDR2 FYNNEI, per germline. This CDR3 comprises 16 residues. The V end was cut by 6 bases, the J end by 2 bases, with 18 bases between. DNA of the CDR3: TGTGCCAGCAGCCAAGACGGGCCCTGGAACACAGATACGCAGTATTTT. Protein sequence: CASSQDGPWNTDTQYF.

V usage is TRBV20-1 and J usage is TRBJ2-5; 9 bases map to TRBD1. The CDR3 loop spans 15 amino acids. Germline values: CDR1 DFQATT, CDR2 SNEGSKA (reference sequence). The J segment lost 4 bases and the V segment lost 5 bases, leaving 11 bases of the junction unmatched. CDR3 sequence (DNA): TGCAGTGCTCGCCGAATGACAGGGGGAGGAGAGACCCAGTACTTC. Its translation: CSARRMTGGGETQYF.

The gene calls are TRBV29-1 and TRBJ2-3; maybe TRBD2 (7 bases). Germline CDR1 reads SQVTM; CDR2 reads ANQGSEA. The CDR3 consists of 13 residues. The V gene lost 2 bases and the J gene lost 4 bases, with 10 bases spanning the gap. The CDR3 protein is CSVESGGADTQYF. CDR3 DNA sequence: TGCAGCGTTGAATCGGGGGGCGCAGATACGCAGTATTTT.

This clonotype was detected many times. The genes are TRBV9 and TRBJ2-3, with 12 bases that match TRBD2. V lost 3 bases, J lost 2 bases, and 4 bases stayed unmatched. Germline lookup yields CDR1 SGDLS and CDR2 YYNGEE. This CDR3 has 16 residues. The CDR3 DNA is TGTGCCAGCAGCGAAACTAGCGGGGGGTACACAGATACGCAGTATTTT. It translates to CASSETSGGYTDTQYF.

The chain carries TRBV5-8 and TRBJ2-5; 8 nucleotides agree with TRBD2. Germline V lookup: CDR1 SGHTS, CDR2 YDEGEE. This CDR3 comprises 15 residues. V gave up 4 bases and J gave up 2 bases; unmatched junction bases: 7. CDR3 region: CASSLPTSGQETQYF. The CDR3, as DNA: TGTGCCAGCAGCCTACCAACTAGCGGACAAGAGACCCAGTACTTC.

The chain employs TRBV29-1 and TRBJ1-2; 9 nucleotides align to TRBD1. The CDR3 covers 13 residues. Germline trimming cut 3 bases from V and 7 bases from J; bases unmatched to any gene: 6. The V gene's germline CDR1 is SQVTM and CDR2 ANQGSEA. The CDR3 nucleotides are TGCAGCGTTGAGGGACAGGGAGTACGTGGCTACACCTTC. It translates to CSVEGQGVRGYTF.

By share, this clonotype ranks as medium-sized. The chain is built from TRBV5-5 and TRBJ1-2; the D is unclear. Trimming shortened V by 0 bases and J by 6 bases, and 12 bases separated the two germline ends. Germline V gene lookup returns CDR1 SGHKS and CDR2 YYEKEE (reference sequence). The CDR3 spans 14 residues. The CDR3 sequence is CASSLVIMTDGYTF. Here the CDR3 DNA reads TGTGCCAGCAGCTTGGTGATCATGACTGATGGCTACACCTTC. The entire variable domain, with the rest obtained from reference TRBV5-5 and TRBJ1-2, is as follows: DAGVTQSPTHLIKTRGQQVTLRCSPISGHKSVSWYQQVLGQGPQFIFQYYEKEERGRGNFPDRFSARQFPNYSSELNVNALLLGDSALYLCASSLVIMTDGYTFGSGTRLTVV.

In DNA form, the CDR3 reads TGCGCCAGCAGTACCGGGACAGGGAGCACAGATACGCAGTATTTT. Its protein is CASSTGTGSTDTQYF. This rearrangement joins TRBV10-1 to TRBJ2-3; 9 positions agree with TRBD1. From germline, CDR1 is WNHNN and CDR2 SYGVQD (reference sequence). Germline trimming cut 5 bases from V and 0 bases from J; bases unmatched to any gene: 3. This CDR3 contains 15 residues.

The chain couples TRBV24-1 to TRBJ2-1, with 8 bases fitting TRBD2. The V and J ends lost 3 bases and 3 bases, in that order; junction bases with no gene match: 6. Germline CDR1 is KGHDR and CDR2 is SFDVKD. This CDR3 has 16 amino acids. The CDR3 region is CATSDPGLVGYNEQFF. CDR3 DNA sequence: TGTGCCACCAGTGATCCGGGACTAGTGGGCTACAATGAGCAGTTCTTC.

This chain connects TRBV10-3 to TRBJ1-5, with 7 bases aligning to TRBD1. Trimming took 0 bases from V and 3 from J; bases not matched to a gene: 2. Germline V CDR1 and CDR2: ENHRY, SYGVKD. This CDR3 has 15 amino acids. CDR3 nucleotide sequence: TGTGCCATCAGTGAGTCAACAGGGGTCAATCAGCCCCAGCATTTT. It codes for CAISESTGVNQPQHF.

This clonotype was seen a few times. The chain carries TRBV19 and TRBJ2-1; TRBD2 aligns across 14 bases. This CDR3 has 15 amino acids. Germline lookup yields CDR1 LNHDA and CDR2 SQIVND (reference sequence). With V trimmed by 6 bases and J by 7 bases, 5 bases remained unmatched. This CDR3 reads CASRWTSGGWNEQFF. DNA of the CDR3: TGTGCCAGTAGATGGACTAGCGGGGGGTGGAATGAGCAGTTCTTC.

The chain recombines TRBV20-1 with TRBJ1-1; D might be TRBD1 (5 bases). Germline values: CDR1 DFQATT, CDR2 SNEGSKA (reference sequence). V was shortened by 3 bases and J by 8 bases, with 16 bases between the two germline ends. The CDR3 covers 13 residues. The CDR3 DNA reads as TGCAGTGCTAGGTCCAGGGAGGGTTTCGAAGCTTTCTTT. It encodes CSARSREGFEAFF.

Many counts were recorded for this clonotype. The chain employs TRBV9 and TRBJ2-7; 8 nucleotides agree with TRBD1. The germline CDR1 and CDR2 sequences are SGDLS and YYNGEE. This CDR3 has 15 amino acids. Trimming cost V 4 bases and J 6 bases; bases outside gene matches: 12. The CDR3 DNA is TGTGCCAGCAGCCCTTGGACAGGGAATAAGGGCGAGCAGTACTTC. Translating gives CASSPWTGNKGEQYF.

The rearrangement uses TRBV13 and TRBJ1-5; 7 nucleotides align to TRBD1. V shed 6 bases, J shed 4 bases, and the junction held 6 bases outside the gene matches. CDR3 size: 14 residues. The germline V gene has CDR1 PRHDT and CDR2 FYEKMQ (reference sequence). CDR3 sequence reads: CASREGQANQPQHF. In DNA form, the CDR3 reads TGTGCCAGCAGGGAAGGACAGGCTAATCAGCCCCAGCATTTT.

V is TRBV20-1 and J is TRBJ1-2; a weak D match, TRBD1 (5 bases). V was clipped by 2 bases and J by 1 base, with 11 bases between them. Germline V gene lookup returns CDR1 DFQATT and CDR2 SNEGSKA (reference sequence). This CDR3 has 14 residues. Here the CDR3 DNA reads TGCAGTGCTAGACGAGGGGAACGTAACTATGGCTACACCTTC. Residues: CSARRGERNYGYTF.

In this sample, this clonotype turned up a few times. This sequence joins TRBV10-2 and TRBJ1-6, with a possible D match to TRBD1 (5 bases). Looked up from germline, CDR1 is WSHSY and CDR2 is SAAADI. The CDR3 consists of 14 residues. Trimming left V 6 bases short and J 10 bases short, with 16 bases between. The CDR3 loop is CASSGQSTGSPLHF. CDR3 coding DNA: TGCGCCAGCAGCGGACAAAGTACAGGATCACCCCTCCACTTT.

The chain combines TRBV5-1 with TRBJ1-2; TRBD1 matches at 7 bases. Trimming at V came to 3 bases and at J to 6 bases, leaving 8 bases not matched to a gene. Germline CDR1 is SGHRS and CDR2 is YFSETQ. This CDR3 has 14 amino acids. The CDR3 bases are TGCGCCAGCAGCTCCAACCTTCAGGGGGATGGCTACACCTTC. Amino acid sequence: CASSSNLQGDGYTF.

This sequence joins TRBV24-1 and TRBJ1-2, with TRBD1 identical over 7 bases. Trimming cost V 4 bases and J 6 bases; bases outside gene matches: 7. CDR3 length equals 14 residues. CDR1 and CDR2 (germline): KGHDR, SFDVKD. CDR3: CATSDGGGGDGYTF. The CDR3 coding sequence is TGTGCCACCAGTGACGGAGGGGGCGGGGATGGCTACACCTTC.

The chain recombines TRBV11-3 with TRBJ2-7; D remains ambiguous. The J call may not be correct, given that the DNA end is closer to TRBJ2-1. CDR3 length: 14 amino acids. Germline V gene data show CDR1 as SGHNT and CDR2 as YENEEA. CDR3 amino acids: CASSLGIDHNEQFF. In DNA form, the CDR3 reads TGTGCCAGCAGCTTAGGTATAGACCACAATGAGCAGTTCTTC.

This rearrangement joins TRBV10-2 to TRBJ1-2; D is unresolved. V lost 3 bases and J lost 4, with 6 bases in between. The CDR3 consists of 12 residues. Germline values: CDR1 WSHSY, CDR2 SAAADI. DNA of the CDR3: TGCGCCAGCAGTGACAGGTCCTATGGCTACACCTTC. It encodes CASSDRSYGYTF.

The chain recombines TRBV20-1 with TRBJ2-7, with D perhaps TRBD1 (6 bases). This CDR3 has 14 amino acids. The germline CDR1 and CDR2 sequences are DFQATT and SNEGSKA (reference sequence). The germline V and J ends were trimmed by 3 bases and 7 bases, with 19 bases remaining between them. The CDR3 DNA follows: TGCAGTGCTAGGTACAGGGACGCCTGGGGGGAGCAGTACTTC. Translated, it gives CSARYRDAWGEQYF.

V is TRBV20-1 and J is TRBJ2-3, with TRBD1 matching over 7 bases. Looked up from germline, CDR1 is DFQATT and CDR2 is SNEGSKA (reference sequence). V shed 5 bases and J 0 bases; nucleotides not matched to a gene: 5. The CDR3 is 14 residues long. Here the CDR3 DNA reads TGCAGTGCTGCGACAGGGCTTAGCACAGATACGCAGTATTTT. It codes for CSAATGLSTDTQYF.

The chain combines TRBV24-1 with TRBJ1-1; D gene unclear. The germline V and J ends were trimmed by 5 bases and 1 base, with 7 bases remaining between them. Germline-derived CDR1 and CDR2 are KGHDR and SFDVKD. This CDR3 spans 13 amino acids. In DNA, the CDR3 is TGTGCCACCAGTGTAGGGAGGAACACTGAAGCTTTCTTT. It translates to CATSVGRNTEAFF.